This T cell receptor beta chain was identified in a study of T cells in Graves' hyperthyroidism and ophthalmopathy. Study-wide findings and caveats: Among thyroid clonotypes expanded above 0.001, most also appeared in blood.

RNA transcripts yielded amplified TCR beta CDR3 regions. Primed by the HTBI set, a first-round RT-PCR was run on the TCR CDR3. MiXCR was run by TCRdb on the multiplex PCR reads, yielding one entry per CDR3 protein. Of some 180,000 distinct CDR3 sequences listed, 17% are singletons. Exclusion criteria comprised uncontrolled infection, other autoimmune disease, pregnancy or lactation. A word on this clonotype: The antigen is unknown.

CDR3 length: 18 amino acids. Germline loops: CDR1 SQVTM, CDR2 ANQGSEA. V lost 0 bases and J lost 1, with 21 bases in between. Sequenced input: blood. The genes are TRBV29-1 and TRBJ1-2; D possibly corresponds to TRBD1 (6 bases). This receptor was taken from a woman in her forties or fifties with Graves' hyperthyroidism. The CDR3 DNA sequence: TGCAGCGTTGAAGACCGACCAGGGACACAATCGGTTAACTATGGCTACACCTTC. Translation: CSVEDRPGTQSVNYGYTF.